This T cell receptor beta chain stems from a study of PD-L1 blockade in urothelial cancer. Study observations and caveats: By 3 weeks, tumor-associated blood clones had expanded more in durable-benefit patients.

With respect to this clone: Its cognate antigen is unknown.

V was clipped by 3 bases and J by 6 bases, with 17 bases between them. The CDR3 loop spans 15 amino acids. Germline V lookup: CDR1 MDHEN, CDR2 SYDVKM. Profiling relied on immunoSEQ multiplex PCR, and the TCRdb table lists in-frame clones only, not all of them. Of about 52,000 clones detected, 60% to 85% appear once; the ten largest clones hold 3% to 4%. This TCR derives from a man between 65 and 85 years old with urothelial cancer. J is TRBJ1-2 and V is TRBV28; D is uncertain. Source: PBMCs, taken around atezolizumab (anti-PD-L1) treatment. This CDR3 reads CASSLSRREANGYTF. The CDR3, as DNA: TGTGCCAGCAGTTTGTCCCGCCGGGAGGCCAATGGCTACACCTTC.